Shown below are 5 T cell receptor beta chains from a single sample sequenced in a study of blood T cell repertoires in COVID-19. Sequenced by immunoSEQ multiplex PCR; TCRdb stores in-frame clones only, minus some. The sample has about 54,000 clones, about nine tenths seen once. The sequencing input was peripheral blood. The source of these receptors is a man aged 60 to 69 with active COVID-19.

The V and J genes are TRBV6-2 or TRBV6-3 and TRBJ1-1; TRBD1 is a possible D gene (6 bases). CDR1 MNHEY and CDR2 SVGEGT come from the germline V gene. The CDR3 is 17 amino acids. V was pared by 0 bases and J by 1 base, with 15 bases between. CDR3 residues: CASSYSAFVRGNTEAFF. In DNA form, the CDR3 reads TGTGCCAGCAGTTACTCTGCCTTTGTCAGGGGGAACACTGAAGCTTTCTTT.

This rearrangement joins TRBV15 to TRBJ1-4; D might be TRBD1 (5 bases). The length of the CDR3 is 16 residues. Trimming stripped 7 bases from V and 1 base from J, with 16 bases between. Germline V lookup: CDR1 LNHNV, CDR2 YYDKDF (reference sequence). The CDR3 sequence: CATKTAGEGTNEKLFF. As DNA, the CDR3 is TGTGCCACCAAAACCGCGGGGGAGGGAACTAATGAAAAACTGTTTTTT.

The chain recombines TRBV15 with TRBJ1-1; no firm D call. The CDR3 covers 14 residues. Germline CDR1 and CDR2: LNHNV and YYDKDF (reference sequence). Trimming pared 1 base from V and 2 bases from J, leaving 8 bases between. DNA for the CDR3: TGTGCCACCAGCAGAGTGAACTCAAACACTGAAGCTTTCTTT. Translated, it gives CATSRVNSNTEAFF.

CDR3 nucleotide sequence: TGTGCCAGCTCACTAGGGGGCTCTGGGGCCAACGTCCTGACTTTC. Protein sequence: CASSLGGSGANVLTF. This chain uses TRBV18 with TRBJ2-6; the D gene is possibly TRBD1 (6 bases). V lost 4 bases to trimming and J lost 0 bases, with 7 bases between them. The CDR3 is made up of 15 amino acids. The germline V gene has CDR1 KGHSH and CDR2 LQKENI.

This CDR3 reads CASSMGQGLNYGYTF. Here the CDR3 DNA reads TGTGCCAGCAGCATGGGACAGGGCCTCAACTATGGCTACACCTTC. The chain has TRBV21-1 and TRBJ1-2; the table's D call, TRBD1, has no DNA check behind it. TRBV21-1 is a known pseudogene. This CDR3 is 15 amino acids long.